The sequence of this T cell receptor (beta chain) was determined in a study of T-cell memory formation after mild COVID-19. Study-wide context: Among the donors, TCR clusters were largely specific to each donor. Study findings and constraints: A balance of CD4 and CD8 characterized clones contracting day 15 to 85, whereas later expanders leaned CD4+. Among contracting clones, CD4+ were mainly CM/EM and CD8+ enriched in EMRA. Some clones that responded were present in memory (sampled pre-infection), which suggests cross-reactive memory joined.

This CDR3 region has 16 residues. Germline assignment: CDR1 LGHDT and CDR2 YNNKEL (reference sequence). V was pared by 3 bases and J by 3 bases, with 18 bases between. The table lists this clonotype with a few counts. What it binds is unknown. TCRdb fed the 5' RACE reads into MiXCR, producing one record per CDR3 protein. The table shows hundreds of thousands of distinct CDR3 sequences, with roughly 15% occurring only once. The sequencing sample was made of PBMCs or a T cell subset sorted from them (not recorded which). The chain is built from TRBV3-1 and TRBJ2-7; possibly TRBD1 or TRBD2 for D (7 bases each). The TCR originated in a man aged 18 to 30 who had mild COVID-19 (a few samples of this study predate the infection). Cell type and time point are not known. This CDR3 is CASSHRGGGGNYEQYF. CDR3 sequence (DNA): TGTGCCAGCAGCCACCGAGGGGGAGGGGGCAACTACGAGCAGTACTTC.